One sample yielded the 20 T cell receptor beta chains listed below, sequenced in a study of neurological immune-mediated disorders. One entry per CDR3 protein results from TCRdb running MiXCR on the 5' RACE reads. The sample has some 95,000 distinct CDR3 sequences, around 3.3% seen once. Sample: PBMCs. All receptors derive from a woman under 30 with multiple sclerosis.

At least ten counts were recorded for this clonotype. The chain employs TRBV5-1 and TRBJ2-6; 11 nucleotides line up with TRBD1. V was pared by 7 bases and J by 2 bases, with 11 bases of the junction left unmatched. Looked up from germline, CDR1 is SGHRS and CDR2 is YFSETQ. The CDR3 has 18 residues. CDR3 region: CASRQAGTGGTGANVLTF. The CDR3, as DNA: TGCGCCAGCCGCCAGGCCGGGACAGGGGGGACTGGGGCCAACGTCCTGACTTTC. The full variable domain, completed using reference TRBV5-1 and TRBJ2-6, is KAGVTQTPRYLIKTRGQQVTLSCSPISGHRSVSWYQQTPGQGLQFLFEYFSETQRNKGNFPGRFSGRQFSNSRSEMNVSTLELGDSALYLCASRQAGTGGTGANVLTFGAGSRLTVL.

The chain carries TRBV10-3 and TRBJ2-1; TRBD1 agrees at 10 bases. The V gene's germline CDR1 is ENHRY and CDR2 SYGVKD. This CDR3 is built from 15 residues. V gave up 6 bases and J gave up 10 bases; unmatched junction bases: 12. CDR3 sequence: CAISLGQGTVEEQFF. As DNA, the CDR3 is TGTGCCATCAGCCTGGGACAGGGGACTGTAGAGGAGCAGTTCTTC.

This clonotype was counted at least ten times. The V and J genes are TRBV5-1 and TRBJ2-1; tentatively, D is TRBD2 (5 bases). Per the germline V gene, CDR1 is SGHRS and CDR2 is YFSETQ. Trimming left V 0 bases short and J 2 bases short, with 12 bases between. This CDR3 is 16 amino acids long. For the CDR3, the DNA is TGCGCCAGCAGCTTGGCTGTGGGAGTCCCCTACAATGAGCAGTTCTTC. Translating it yields CASSLAVGVPYNEQFF.

This clonotype was counted a few times. The J gene is TRBJ1-4, the V gene TRBV5-5, with 8 positions matching TRBD1. There are 15 residues in the CDR3. Germline loops: CDR1 SGHKS, CDR2 YYEKEE (reference sequence). The J segment lost 7 bases and the V segment lost 4 bases, leaving 9 bases of the junction unmatched. The CDR3 protein is CASSIPTGDGEKLFF. The CDR3, as DNA: TGTGCCAGCAGCATACCGACAGGGGACGGTGAAAAACTGTTTTTT.

This clonotype was recorded many times. The V and J genes are TRBV5-1 and TRBJ2-3, with a weak D call TRBD2 (5 bases). The CDR3 sequence is 16 residues long. Germline-derived CDR1 and CDR2 are SGHRS and YFSETQ. The V end lost 5 bases, the J end lost 6 bases, and 22 bases lay between the germline ends. The DNA of the CDR3 is TGCGCCAGCAGGGCTCAGGAGGTGAACATTCGTGATACGCAGTATTTT. This sequence encodes CASRAQEVNIRDTQYF.

This clonotype showed up many times. This chain joins TRBV5-1 and TRBJ2-2; 10 bases map to TRBD1. The CDR3 length is 19 residues. V shed 4 bases and J 4 bases; nucleotides not matched to a gene: 16. Germline V gene data show CDR1 as SGHRS and CDR2 as YFSETQ. The CDR3 DNA sequence: TGCGCCAGCAGCACAAGAGGGGACAGGGGACCGTCGGGCACCGGGGAGCTGTTTTTT. Translating it yields CASSTRGDRGPSGTGELFF.

This clonotype was seen ten or more times. V is TRBV12-5 and J is TRBJ1-5; the D is unclear. CDR1 LGHNT and CDR2 FRNRAP come from the germline V gene. The germline V and J ends were trimmed by 0 bases and 2 bases, with 14 bases remaining between them. This CDR3 is built from 17 residues. As DNA, the CDR3 is TGTGCTAGTGGTTTGGTACCTTGGAGGGATGGCAATCAGCCCCAGCATTTT. It yields the protein CASGLVPWRDGNQPQHF.

This clonotype was detected ten times or more. This rearrangement joins TRBV20-1 to TRBJ2-7, with 11 bases aligning to TRBD2. V lost 6 bases and J lost 3; bases outside the gene matches: 7. The CDR3 runs 14 residues. The germline gives CDR1 DFQATT, CDR2 SNEGSKA (reference sequence). This chain's CDR3 is CSATTSGEFYEQYF. CDR3 nucleotide sequence: TGCAGTGCGACGACTAGCGGGGAGTTCTACGAGCAGTACTTC.

This clonotype was counted ten times or more. The chain links TRBV6-1 to TRBJ2-3; a weak D match, TRBD2 (5 bases). CDR3 length equals 13 residues. In germline, CDR1 is MNHNS, CDR2 SASEGT. V lost 8 bases to trimming and J lost 4 bases, with 13 bases between them. Here the CDR3 reads CASRTGLADTQYF. The CDR3 DNA is TGTGCCAGCCGAACTGGACTGGCAGATACGCAGTATTTT.

Only a few counts were recorded for this clonotype. A clone one base away is much larger, so this may be a read error. This chain's CDR3 is CDSSYVGAEAFF. The CDR3 nucleotides read TGTGACAGCAGTTACGTAGGGGCTGAAGCTTTCTTT. The rearrangement joins TRBV6-5 to TRBJ1-1; tentative D call: TRBD1 (5 bases). This CDR3 has 12 amino acids. Germline-derived CDR1 and CDR2 are MNHEY and SVGAGI.

This clonotype was picked up many times. The CDR3, as DNA: TGCGCCAGCAGCCAAGAGGGATCCGGGGAGCTGTTTTTT. The encoded protein is CASSQEGSGELFF. The chain carries TRBV4-1 and TRBJ2-2; D not resolved. The ends were cut back, 0 bases at V and 6 bases at J, with 5 bases in the middle. This CDR3 comprises 13 residues. The germline V gene encodes CDR1 MGHRA and CDR2 YSYEKL.

This clonotype was recorded at least ten times. The rearrangement links TRBV7-2 to TRBJ1-3; 8 bases map to TRBD1. Losses at the gene ends were 5 bases for V and 3 bases for J; bases not matched to a gene: 3. In germline, CDR1 is SGHTA, CDR2 FQGNSA. The CDR3 has 14 residues. The CDR3 is CASSADRVGNTIYF. In nucleotides, the CDR3 is TGTGCCAGCAGCGCGGACAGGGTTGGAAACACCATATATTTT.

The chain recombines TRBV20-1 with TRBJ1-2; D is uncertain. Germline CDR1 DFQATT, CDR2 SNEGSKA (reference sequence). With 1 base removed from V and 8 bases from J, the gap between germline ends came to 5 bases. The CDR3 contains 10 residues. For the CDR3, the DNA is TGCAGTGCTAGAGTTGGGGGCTACACCTTC. Its protein product is CSARVGGYTF.

This clonotype was counted many times. The chain joins TRBV4-2 to TRBJ2-3; D not certain. The CDR3 spans 17 residues. With 1 base removed from V and 1 base from J, the gap between germline ends came to 15 bases. Germline V gives CDR1 LGHNA, CDR2 YNFKEQ. CDR3 DNA: TGTGCCAGCAGCCAAGGGTGGGGTGACGCCGGCACAGATACGCAGTATTTT. Translating it yields CASSQGWGDAGTDTQYF.

This clonotype was counted at least ten times. The chain has TRBV7-2 and TRBJ2-1; no reliable D call. V was cut by 1 base and J by 3 bases, with 4 bases left in between. This CDR3 region has 13 residues. The germline V gene has CDR1 SGHTA and CDR2 FQGNSA. This CDR3 is CASSLDSYNEQFF. In DNA form, the CDR3 reads TGTGCCAGCAGCTTAGACAGCTACAATGAGCAGTTCTTC.

This clonotype was counted ten times or more. The chain joins TRBV12-3 or TRBV12-4 to TRBJ1-1; D is perhaps TRBD1 (5 bases). V lost 4 bases, J lost 1 base, and 10 bases lay in between. The CDR3 is made up of 14 amino acids. As DNA, the CDR3 is TGTGCCAGCAGTTCACAGGTGTCGAACACTGAAGCTTTCTTT. Its protein product is CASSSQVSNTEAFF.

In this sample, this clonotype turned up many times. The chain combines TRBV5-1 with TRBJ2-3, with D perhaps matching TRBD1 (6 bases). CDR3 length: 15 amino acids. CDR1 is SGHRS and CDR2 is YFSETQ in the germline V gene. V dropped 1 base and J dropped 1 base, with 10 bases sitting between them. CDR3: CASSLRGGGTDTQYF. The CDR3, as DNA: TGCGCCAGCAGCTTGAGAGGGGGAGGCACAGATACGCAGTATTTT.

This clonotype was seen at least ten times. This chain joins TRBV5-1 and TRBJ2-4; 7 bases agree with TRBD2. The J segment lost 1 base and the V segment lost 2 bases, leaving 3 bases of the junction unmatched. This CDR3 is 15 amino acids long. Germline CDR1 SGHRS, CDR2 YFSETQ. The CDR3 nucleotides read TGCGCCAGCAGCTTTGCGGGAGTCGCCAAAAACATTCAGTACTTC. Its protein product is CASSFAGVAKNIQYF.

This clonotype has ten or more counts. The chain couples TRBV28 to TRBJ2-1; D remains ambiguous. Germline-derived CDR1 and CDR2 are MDHEN and SYDVKM. V gave up 3 bases and J gave up 6 bases, with 9 bases separating them. The CDR3 is 13 residues long. The CDR3, as DNA: TGTGCCAGCAGTTTTATGGTTACCAATGAGCAGTTCTTC. Translated: CASSFMVTNEQFF.

This clonotype was seen only a few times. Possible read error: a much larger clone is one base away. The CDR3 DNA reads TGCGCCAGCAGTCAAGCGGGAGCGGAAATTCAGTACTTC. Protein sequence: CASSQAGAEIQYF. The rearrangement links TRBV5-1 to TRBJ2-4; 8 nucleotides align to TRBD2. The ends lost 5 bases at V and 10 bases at J; junction bases unmatched: 8. CDR1 is SGHRS, CDR2 YFSETQ, per germline. CDR3 length: 13 amino acids. Supplemented by reference TRBV5-1 and TRBJ2-4, the full variable domain reads KAGVTQTPRYLIKTRGQQVTLSCSPISGHRSVSWYQQTPGQGLQFLFEYFSETQRNKGNFPGRFSGRQFSNSRSEMNVSTLELGDSALYLCASSQAGAEIQYFGAGTRLSVL.